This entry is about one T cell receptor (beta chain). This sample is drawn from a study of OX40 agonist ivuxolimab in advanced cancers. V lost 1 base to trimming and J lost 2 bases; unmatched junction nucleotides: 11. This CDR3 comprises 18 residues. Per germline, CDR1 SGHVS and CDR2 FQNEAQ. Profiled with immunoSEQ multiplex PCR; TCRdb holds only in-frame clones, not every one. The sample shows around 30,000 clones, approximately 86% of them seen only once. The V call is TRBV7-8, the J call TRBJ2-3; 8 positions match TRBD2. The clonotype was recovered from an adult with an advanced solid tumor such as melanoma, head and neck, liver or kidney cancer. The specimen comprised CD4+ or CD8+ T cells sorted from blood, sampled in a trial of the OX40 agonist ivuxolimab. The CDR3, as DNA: TGTGCCAGCAGCTTAGGAACCCCGACTAGCGAATACACAGATACGCAGTATTTT. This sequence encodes CASSLGTPTSEYTDTQYF.